These 3 T cell receptor beta chains came from one sample sequenced in a study of CD8 T cells in ankylosing spondylitis. TCRdb itself ran the 5' RACE reads through MiXCR, one entry per CDR3 protein. The table has 200,000 or so distinct CDR3 sequences, about 20% seen once. The sample comprised blood, either unsorted or a sorted T cell fraction (not recorded which). The receptors stem from a male donor under 30 with ankylosing spondylitis or in good health (not recorded which).

At least ten counts were recorded for this clonotype. The gene calls are TRBV6-5 and TRBJ1-2, with 12 bases fitting TRBD1. The CDR3 spans 15 residues. V shed 2 bases, J shed 5 bases, and the junction held 3 bases outside the gene matches. CDR1 and CDR2 (germline): MNHEY, SVGAGI. DNA of the CDR3: TGTGCCAGCAGTTACGGGACAGGGGGCTTGTATGGCTACACCTTC. The encoded protein is CASSYGTGGLYGYTF.

This clonotype appeared many times. This rearrangement joins TRBV4-2 to TRBJ1-2, with D perhaps TRBD1 (5 bases). Germline CDR1 is LGHNA and CDR2 is YNFKEQ. The CDR3 contains 17 residues. With 0 bases removed from V and 4 bases from J, the gap between germline ends came to 18 bases. This CDR3 is CASSQDRAGVLAYGYTF. In DNA, the CDR3 is TGTGCCAGCAGCCAAGATCGAGCGGGGGTCTTAGCCTATGGCTACACCTTC.

The DNA of the CDR3 is TGCAGCGTTGAAAGGCTAGCCAAAAACATTCAGTACTTC. Its translation: CSVERLAKNIQYF. The chain links TRBV29-1 to TRBJ2-4; D gene ambiguous. The V gene lost 2 bases and the J gene lost 0 bases, with 5 bases spanning the gap. Germline-derived CDR1 and CDR2 are SQVTM and ANQGSEA. This CDR3 comprises 13 residues.